The clone carrying this TCR beta chain occurred many times. The data were obtained in a study of response to subunit inactivated influenza vaccine. Trimming took 6 bases from V and 5 from J, leaving 14 bases between them. There are 14 residues in the CDR3. TCRdb ran MiXCR on the RT-PCR reads and lists one entry per CDR3 protein. The sample yields about 520,000 distinct CDR3 sequences, 7.2% seen once. The sample was PBMCs from blood, taken about 24 months after vaccination. The receptor's source is a man aged 50-75 years who received an inactivated influenza vaccine. V is TRBV12-3 or TRBV12-4 and J is TRBJ2-1, with D perhaps being TRBD1 or TRBD2 (5 bases each). The CDR3 bases are TGTGCCAGCAGATCCTCCGGGACCAACAATGAGCAGTTCTTC. This encodes CASRSSGTNNEQFF.